This TCR beta chain was obtained from a study of shared T cell receptors in the human thymus. Trimming left V 4 bases short and J 4 bases short, with 23 bases between. The CDR3 sequence is 18 residues long. The germline V gene encodes CDR1 MDHEN and CDR2 SYDVKM. Libraries were prepared by immunoSEQ multiplex PCR; TCRdb keeps only in-frame clonotypes and omits some of them. The sample comprises some 400,000 clones, roughly 94% of which are singletons, and approximately 0.018% rests with the top ten. The sequencing sample was made of thymocytes. The TCR sequence derives from a human donor. V and J are TRBV28 and TRBJ1-5; D is perhaps TRBD1 (5 bases). Here the CDR3 reads CASSYRRERGWGNQPQHF. The DNA for the CDR3 is TGTGCCAGCAGTTATAGAAGAGAAAGGGGCTGGGGTAATCAGCCCCAGCATTTT.